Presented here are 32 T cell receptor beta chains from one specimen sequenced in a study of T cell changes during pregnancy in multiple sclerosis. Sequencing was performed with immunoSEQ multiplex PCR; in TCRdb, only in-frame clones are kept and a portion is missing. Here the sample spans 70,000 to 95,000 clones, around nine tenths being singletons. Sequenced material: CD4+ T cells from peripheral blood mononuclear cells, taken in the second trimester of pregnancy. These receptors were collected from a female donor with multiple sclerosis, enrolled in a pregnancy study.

The CDR3 loop reads CASSLGDRESGANVLTF. The CDR3 DNA follows: TGTGCCAGCAGCTTAGGAGACAGGGAGTCTGGGGCCAACGTCCTGACTTTC. This chain joins TRBV13 and TRBJ2-6; 7 bases are shared with TRBD1. Germline CDR1 PRHDT, CDR2 FYEKMQ (reference sequence). The V segment lost 0 bases and the J segment 1 base; nucleotides outside the gene matches: 3. The CDR3 spans 17 residues.

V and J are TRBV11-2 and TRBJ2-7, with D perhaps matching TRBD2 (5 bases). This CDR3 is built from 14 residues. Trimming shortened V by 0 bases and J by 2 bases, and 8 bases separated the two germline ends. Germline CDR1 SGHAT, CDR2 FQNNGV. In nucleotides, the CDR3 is TGTGCCAGCAGCTTAGATCTGGGAGCCTACGAGCAGTACTTC. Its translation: CASSLDLGAYEQYF. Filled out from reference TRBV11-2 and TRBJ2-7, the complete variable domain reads EAGVAQSPRYKIIEKRQSVAFWCNPISGHATLYWYQQILGQGPKLLIQFQNNGVVDDSQLPKDRFSAERLKGVDSTLKIQPAKLEDSAVYLCASSLDLGAYEQYFGPGTRLTVT.

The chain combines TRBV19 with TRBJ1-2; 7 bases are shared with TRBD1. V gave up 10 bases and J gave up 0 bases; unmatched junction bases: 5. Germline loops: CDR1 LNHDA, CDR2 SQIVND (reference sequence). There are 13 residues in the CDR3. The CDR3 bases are TGTGCCACAAACAGGGGATCTAACTATGGCTACACCTTC. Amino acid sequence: CATNRGSNYGYTF.

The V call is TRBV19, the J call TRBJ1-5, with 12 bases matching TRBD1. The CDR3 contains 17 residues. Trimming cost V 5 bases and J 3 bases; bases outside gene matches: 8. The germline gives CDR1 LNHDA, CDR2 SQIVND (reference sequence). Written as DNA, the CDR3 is TGTGCCAGTAGTTTAGGGACAGGGGGCATAAACAATCAGCCCCAGCATTTT. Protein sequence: CASSLGTGGINNQPQHF.

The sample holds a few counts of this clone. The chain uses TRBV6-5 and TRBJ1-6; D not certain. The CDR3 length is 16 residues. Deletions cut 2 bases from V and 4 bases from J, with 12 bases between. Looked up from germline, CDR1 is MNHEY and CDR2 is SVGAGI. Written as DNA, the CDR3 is TGTGCCAGCAGTTACGCGGGATCTAGTTATAATTCACCCCTCCACTTT. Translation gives CASSYAGSSYNSPLHF.

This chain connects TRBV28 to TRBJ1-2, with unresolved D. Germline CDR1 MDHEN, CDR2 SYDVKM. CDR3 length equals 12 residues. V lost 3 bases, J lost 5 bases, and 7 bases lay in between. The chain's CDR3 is CASSLSFYGYTF. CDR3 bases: TGTGCCAGCAGTTTGTCCTTTTATGGCTACACCTTC.

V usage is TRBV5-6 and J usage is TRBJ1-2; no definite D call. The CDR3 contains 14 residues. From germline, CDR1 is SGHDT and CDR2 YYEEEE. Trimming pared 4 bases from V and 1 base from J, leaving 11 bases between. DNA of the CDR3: TGTGCCAGCAGCGACGGACGGGGTAACTATGGCTACACCTTC. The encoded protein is CASSDGRGNYGYTF.

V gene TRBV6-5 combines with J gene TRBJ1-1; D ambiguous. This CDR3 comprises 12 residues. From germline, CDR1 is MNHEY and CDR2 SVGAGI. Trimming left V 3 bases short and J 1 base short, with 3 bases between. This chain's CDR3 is CASSYRNTEAFF. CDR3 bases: TGTGCCAGCAGTTATAGGAACACTGAAGCTTTCTTT.

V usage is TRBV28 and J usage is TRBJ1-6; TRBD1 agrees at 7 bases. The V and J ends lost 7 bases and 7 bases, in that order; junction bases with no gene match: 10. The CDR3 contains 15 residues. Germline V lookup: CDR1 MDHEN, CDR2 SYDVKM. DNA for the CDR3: TGTGCCAGCACGCCCACAGGGGTAGGAAATTCACCCCTCCACTTT. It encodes CASTPTGVGNSPLHF.

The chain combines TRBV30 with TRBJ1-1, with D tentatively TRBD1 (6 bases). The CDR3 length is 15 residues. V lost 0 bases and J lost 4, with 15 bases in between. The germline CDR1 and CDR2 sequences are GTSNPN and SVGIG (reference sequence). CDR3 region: CAWSVLRGIPTEAFF. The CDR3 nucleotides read TGTGCCTGGAGTGTACTGAGGGGGATCCCCACTGAAGCTTTCTTT.

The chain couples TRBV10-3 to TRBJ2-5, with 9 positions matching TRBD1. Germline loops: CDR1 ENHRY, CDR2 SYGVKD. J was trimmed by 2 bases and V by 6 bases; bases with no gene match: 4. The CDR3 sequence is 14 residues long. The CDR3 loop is CAIRDRGGQETQYF. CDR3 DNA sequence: TGTGCCATCAGGGACAGGGGAGGGCAAGAGACCCAGTACTTC.

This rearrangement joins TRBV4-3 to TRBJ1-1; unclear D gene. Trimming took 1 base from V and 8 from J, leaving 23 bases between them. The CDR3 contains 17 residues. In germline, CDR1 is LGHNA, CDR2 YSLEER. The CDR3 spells CASSQGPGLPFSPEAFF. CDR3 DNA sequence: TGCGCCAGCAGCCAAGGCCCAGGACTCCCCTTCAGTCCCGAAGCTTTCTTT.

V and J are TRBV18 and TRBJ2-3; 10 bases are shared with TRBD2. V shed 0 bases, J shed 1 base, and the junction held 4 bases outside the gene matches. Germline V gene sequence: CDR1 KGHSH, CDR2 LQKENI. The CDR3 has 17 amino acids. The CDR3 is CASSPPQLAGRTDTQYF. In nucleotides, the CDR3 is TGTGCCAGCTCACCACCTCAACTAGCGGGGCGCACAGATACGCAGTATTTT.

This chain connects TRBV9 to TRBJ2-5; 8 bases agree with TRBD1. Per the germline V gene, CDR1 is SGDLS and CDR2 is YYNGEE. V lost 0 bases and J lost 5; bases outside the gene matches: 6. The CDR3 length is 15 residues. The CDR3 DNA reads TGTGCCAGCAGCGTAGTGGACAGGGCAAGGGAGACCCAGTACTTC. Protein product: CASSVVDRARETQYF. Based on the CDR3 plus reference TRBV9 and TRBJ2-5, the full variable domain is DSGVTQTPKHLITATGQRVTLRCSPRSGDLSVYWYQQSLDQGLQFLIQYYNGEERAKGNILERFSAQQFPDLHSELNLSSLELGDSALYFCASSVVDRARETQYFGPGTRLLVL.

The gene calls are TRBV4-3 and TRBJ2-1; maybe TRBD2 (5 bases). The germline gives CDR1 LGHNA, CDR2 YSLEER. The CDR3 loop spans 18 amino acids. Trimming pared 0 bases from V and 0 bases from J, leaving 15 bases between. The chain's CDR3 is CASSQESRGSSSYNEQFF. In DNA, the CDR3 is TGCGCCAGCAGCCAAGAATCACGCGGGTCGAGCTCCTACAATGAGCAGTTCTTC.

In nucleotides, the CDR3 is TGTGCCATCAGTACCGGGACTAGCGGGAGCGTTGAGCAGTTCTTC. This encodes CAISTGTSGSVEQFF. This chain links TRBV10-3 with TRBJ2-1; 14 bases align to TRBD2. CDR3 size: 15 residues. Losses at the gene ends were 5 bases for V and 9 bases for J; bases not matched to a gene: 6. Looked up from germline, CDR1 is ENHRY and CDR2 is SYGVKD.

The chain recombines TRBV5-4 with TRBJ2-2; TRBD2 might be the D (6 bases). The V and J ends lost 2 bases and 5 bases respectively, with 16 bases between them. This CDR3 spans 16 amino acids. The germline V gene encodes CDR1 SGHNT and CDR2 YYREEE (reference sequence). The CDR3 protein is CASSLNGGVRTGELFF. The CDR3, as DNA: TGTGCCAGCAGCTTAAACGGCGGGGTTCGGACCGGGGAGCTGTTTTTT.

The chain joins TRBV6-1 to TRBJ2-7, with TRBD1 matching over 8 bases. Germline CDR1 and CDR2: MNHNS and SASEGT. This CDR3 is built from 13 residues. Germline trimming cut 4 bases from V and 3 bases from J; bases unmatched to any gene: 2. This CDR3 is CASSVQGDYEQYF. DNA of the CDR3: TGTGCCAGCAGTGTACAGGGGGACTACGAGCAGTACTTC.

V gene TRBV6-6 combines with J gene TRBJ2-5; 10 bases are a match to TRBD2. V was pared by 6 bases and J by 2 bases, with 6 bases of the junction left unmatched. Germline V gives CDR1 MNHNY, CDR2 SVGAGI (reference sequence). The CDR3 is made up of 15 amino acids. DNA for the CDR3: TGTGCCAGCAGCCGAAGCGGGAGGGTTCAAGAGACCCAGTACTTC. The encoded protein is CASSRSGRVQETQYF.

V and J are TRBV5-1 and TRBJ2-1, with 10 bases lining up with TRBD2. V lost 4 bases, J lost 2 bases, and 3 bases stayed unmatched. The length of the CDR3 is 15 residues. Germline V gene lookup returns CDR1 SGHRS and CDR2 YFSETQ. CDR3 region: CASSPGLATYNEQFF. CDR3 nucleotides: TGCGCCAGCAGCCCGGGACTAGCGACCTACAATGAGCAGTTCTTC.

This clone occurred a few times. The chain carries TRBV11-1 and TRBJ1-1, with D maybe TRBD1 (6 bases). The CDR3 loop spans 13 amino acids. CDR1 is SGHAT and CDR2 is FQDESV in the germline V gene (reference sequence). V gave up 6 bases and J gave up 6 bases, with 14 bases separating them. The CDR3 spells CASSRRQAAEAFF. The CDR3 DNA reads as TGTGCCAGCAGTCGAAGACAGGCAGCTGAAGCTTTCTTT. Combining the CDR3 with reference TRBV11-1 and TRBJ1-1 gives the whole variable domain EAEVAQSPRYKITEKSQAVAFWCDPISGHATLYWYRQILGQGPELLVQFQDESVVDDSQLPKDRFSAERLKGVDSTLKIQPAELGDSAMYLCASSRRQAAEAFFGQGTRLTVV.

The CDR3 DNA follows: TGTGCCAGCAGTTCAACAGGGGGCGCATCCTACGAGCAGTACTTC. It specifies CASSSTGGASYEQYF. The J gene is TRBJ2-7, the V gene TRBV27, with 9 bases that match TRBD1. The CDR3 contains 15 residues. V lost 4 bases to trimming and J lost 1 base; unmatched junction nucleotides: 5. Germline lookup yields CDR1 MNHEY and CDR2 SMNVEV (reference sequence).

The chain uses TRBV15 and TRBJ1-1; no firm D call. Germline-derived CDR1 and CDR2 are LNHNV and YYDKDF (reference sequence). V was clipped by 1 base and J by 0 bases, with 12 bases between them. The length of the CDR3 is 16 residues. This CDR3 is CATSRGPIRMNTEAFF. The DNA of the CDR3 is TGTGCCACCAGCAGAGGCCCGATCAGAATGAACACTGAAGCTTTCTTT.

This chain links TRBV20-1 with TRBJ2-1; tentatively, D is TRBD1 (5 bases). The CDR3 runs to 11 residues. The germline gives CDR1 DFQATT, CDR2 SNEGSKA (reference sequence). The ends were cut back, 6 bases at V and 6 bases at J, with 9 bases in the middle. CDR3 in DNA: TGCAGTGCCCGACAGATCAATGAGCAGTTCTTC. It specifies CSARQINEQFF.

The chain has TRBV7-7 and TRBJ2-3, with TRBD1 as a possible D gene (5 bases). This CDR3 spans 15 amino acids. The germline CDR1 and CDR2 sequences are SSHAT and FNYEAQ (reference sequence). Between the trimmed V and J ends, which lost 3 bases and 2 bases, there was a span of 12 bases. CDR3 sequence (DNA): TGTGCCAGCAGCTTGACAGCCTCAAACACAGATACGCAGTATTTT. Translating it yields CASSLTASNTDTQYF.

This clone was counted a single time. The CDR3 coding sequence is TGTGCCAGCAGCTTGGGGCAGTGGAACACTGAAGCTTTCTTT. Translating it yields CASSLGQWNTEAFF. The gene calls are TRBV7-2 and TRBJ1-1; D possibly corresponds to TRBD1 (5 bases). CDR3 length: 14 residues. Trimming took off 3 bases at V and 1 base at J, with 9 bases between the two ends. CDR1 SGHTA and CDR2 FQGNSA come from the germline V gene.

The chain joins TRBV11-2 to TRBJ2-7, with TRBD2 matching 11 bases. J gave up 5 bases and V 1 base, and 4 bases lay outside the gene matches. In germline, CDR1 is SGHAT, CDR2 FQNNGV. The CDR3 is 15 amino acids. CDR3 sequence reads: CASSLVTSGTHEQYF. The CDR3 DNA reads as TGTGCCAGCAGCTTAGTGACTAGCGGGACCCACGAGCAGTACTTC.

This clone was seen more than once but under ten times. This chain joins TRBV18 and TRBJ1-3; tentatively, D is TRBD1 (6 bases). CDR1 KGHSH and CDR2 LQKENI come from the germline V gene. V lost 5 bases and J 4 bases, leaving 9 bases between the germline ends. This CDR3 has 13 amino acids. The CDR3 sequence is CASSSDRGNTIYF. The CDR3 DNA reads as TGTGCCAGCTCATCGGACAGAGGAAACACCATATATTTT.

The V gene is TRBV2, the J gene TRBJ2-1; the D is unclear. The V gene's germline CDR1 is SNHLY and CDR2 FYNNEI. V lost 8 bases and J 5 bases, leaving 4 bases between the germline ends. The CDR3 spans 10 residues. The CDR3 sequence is CASANNEQFF. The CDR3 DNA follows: TGTGCCAGCGCTAACAATGAGCAGTTCTTC.

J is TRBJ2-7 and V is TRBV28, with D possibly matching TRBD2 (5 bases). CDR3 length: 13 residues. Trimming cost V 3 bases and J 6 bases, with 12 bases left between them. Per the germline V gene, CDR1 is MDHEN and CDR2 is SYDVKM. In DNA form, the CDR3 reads TGTGCCAGCAGTTTCTTCGGACTTGGCGAGCAGTACTTC. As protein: CASSFFGLGEQYF.

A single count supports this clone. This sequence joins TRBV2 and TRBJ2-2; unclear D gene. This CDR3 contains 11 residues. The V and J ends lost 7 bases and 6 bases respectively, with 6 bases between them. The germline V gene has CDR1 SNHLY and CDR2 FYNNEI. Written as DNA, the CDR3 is TGTGCCAGCACTCGAGCCGGGGAGCTGTTTTTT. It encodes CASTRAGELFF.

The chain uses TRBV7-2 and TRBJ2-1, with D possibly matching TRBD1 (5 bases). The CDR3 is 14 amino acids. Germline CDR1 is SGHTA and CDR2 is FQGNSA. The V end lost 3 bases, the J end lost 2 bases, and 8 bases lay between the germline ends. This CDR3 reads CASSFLTAYNEQFF. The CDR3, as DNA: TGTGCCAGCAGCTTTTTGACAGCCTACAATGAGCAGTTCTTC.